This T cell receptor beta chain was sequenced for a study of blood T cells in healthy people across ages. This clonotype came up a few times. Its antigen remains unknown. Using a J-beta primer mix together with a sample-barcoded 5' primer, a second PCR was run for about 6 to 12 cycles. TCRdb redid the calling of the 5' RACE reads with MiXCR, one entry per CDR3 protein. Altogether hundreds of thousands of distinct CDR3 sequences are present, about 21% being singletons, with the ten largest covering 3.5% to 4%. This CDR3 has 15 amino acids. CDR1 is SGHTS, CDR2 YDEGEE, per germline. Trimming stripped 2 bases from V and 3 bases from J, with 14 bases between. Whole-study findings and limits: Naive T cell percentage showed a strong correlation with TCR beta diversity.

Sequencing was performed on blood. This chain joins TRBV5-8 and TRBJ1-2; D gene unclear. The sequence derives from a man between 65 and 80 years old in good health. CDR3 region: CASSLPGPRYYGYTF. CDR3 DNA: TGTGCCAGCAGCTTACCGGGTCCACGGTACTATGGCTACACCTTC.